The T cell receptor (beta chain) described here comes from a study of human T cells and chemical hapten exposure listed by TCRdb under 2021. Turning to the overall study: For sensitization, 2% DPC in acetone was applied to a roughly 2 cm by roughly 2 cm area of upper inner arm skin. Throughout the study period of around 25 weeks, patients also received therapeutic DPC doses to the scalp every week. Patch testing was done on the upper back using Finn chambers containing 0.01% DPC, and results were scored after 6 days according to International Contact Dermatitis Research Group standards. The patient cohort, mostly female, included alopecia areata with under or over 50% scalp involvement, alopecia totalis and alopecia universalis. Libraries were combined into a pool for sequencing, and differences in TCR yield between samples came mainly from small differences in library volumes within the pool. Peripheral blood TCR repertoire changes were tracked in vivo in alopecia patients during primary and secondary sensitization to the hapten diphenylcyclopropenone (DPC). Blood samples were taken from patients before sensitization (week 0) and at 2, 6 and about 24 weeks after DPC sensitization. Blood for TCR sequencing was provided by twenty-nine alopecia patients at one to four time points (pre-sensitization, 2, 6 and 24 weeks).

Libraries were made using RACE. The sequencer was a NextSeq 500. During library preparation, unique molecular identifiers were attached to individual cDNA molecules so that TCRs could be counted quantitatively and reproducibly. For every blood RNA sample, sequencing covered both the TCR alpha and TCR beta chains. In the authors' own workflow: The median number of TCRs per sample was roughly 94,000, ranging from about 23,224 to 700,000. The Decombinator software suite was used to annotate V, J and CDR3 in the TCR reads. To make PS versus PT1 abundance plots, every sample was subsampled to the same number of TCRs (28,000). TCRs were defined as expanded if absent before sensitization and observed at least eight times at the 2-week time point. Starting from the raw public reads, TCRdb applied fastp trimming at Q25, assembled clones with MiXCR and retained in-frame beta chains. Under each unique CDR3 protein, matching rows form one entry showing the most common genes and DNA. These V and J calls originate from TCRdb's pipeline instead of the authors' own analysis. The sample has some 200,000 distinct CDR3 sequences on record, around 30% of them singletons. The ten largest account for less than 3.5% of the sample.

After removal of 4 bases from V and 8 bases from J, the junction retains 2 bases not matched to a gene. Spanning cysteine to phenylalanine, the CDR3 consists of 12 amino acids. Just the 36-base CDR3 DNA is kept, in frame starting at base 1. The germline V gene (reference sequence) yields LNHDA for CDR1 and SQIVND for CDR2. This clonotype has more than one count but fewer than ten. What antigen it recognizes has not been identified. No much larger clone is present one base from it, and per-base qualities are unavailable. Paper-wide results and their limitations: Because every patient had alopecia, a presumed autoimmune disease, the patients' immune response might differ from that of healthy individuals. The number of PT1 expanded TCRs positively correlated with patch test score, significant at thresholds 8, 16 and 32 but not 4. Significantly more large CDR3 similarity clusters were formed by expanded TCRs than by pre-sensitization or healthy control sets, consistent with antigen-driven responses. Repeated subsampling changed both the strength of the expansion versus patch-test correlation and the threshold at which that correlation became significant. DPC sensitization did not change the number of TCRs with a frequency above 1 in 1000, and there was no evidence of changes in global repertoire structure.

According to the study, the label for this sample's time point signals: pre-sensitization, week 0. Taken with the paper, the label for treatment or condition translates to: therapeutic diphenylcyclopropenone sensitization with weekly scalp DPC. Blood at each patch-test visit was drawn before the patch test was applied. Patients were considered eligible if aged 18 to 70, diagnosed with alopecia and deemed suitable for DPC therapy, and patients were excluded if pregnant. Unfractionated whole blood was collected in Tempus Blood RNA tubes, and total RNA was extracted from that blood. The input for sequencing was whole blood, taken in connection with sensitization to the hapten diphenylcyclopropenone (DPC). The chain links TRBV19 with TRBJ1-2; the central 9 bases match TRBD1. This sequence was found in a woman aged 25 to 39 with alopecia areata. Some clones in this sample may be carry-over from other donors' samples. The sequenced DNA is TGTGCCAGTAGTACAGACAGGGGGGGCTACACCTTC. This translates into CASSTDRGGYTF. The CDR3 plus the reference TRBV19 and TRBJ1-2 genes for the other parts give the full variable domain: DGGITQSPKYLFRKEGQNVTLSCEQNLNHDAMYWYRQDPGQGLRLIYYSQIVNDFQKGDIAEGYSVSREKKESFPLTVTSAQKNPTAFYLCASSTDRGGYTFGSGTRLTVV.